This is a list of T cell receptor beta chains from one sample in a study of CD8 T cells in ankylosing spondylitis. Via MiXCR, TCRdb re-called the 5' RACE reads, giving one row per CDR3 protein. The sample lists about 140,000 distinct CDR3 sequences, roughly 8.3% seen once, with 7.3% in the top ten. Sequencing was performed on synovial fluid, either unsorted or a sorted T cell fraction (not recorded which). These TCRs come from a male donor with ankylosing spondylitis. The CDR3 runs from the conserved cysteine through the conserved F or W. Fields, in order: J gene, V gene, D gene, clone size, CDR3 protein, CDR3 DNA. D genes are given only for firm matches. The size entry is marked missing in some rows and otherwise reads once, few, many or a size class.

J: TRBJ2-7
V: TRBV7-2
D: TRBD2
size: few
CDR3: CASSLGAGEGYEQYF
DNA: TGTGCCAGCAGCCTAGGAGCGGGAGAGGGCTACGAGCAGTACTTC

J: TRBJ2-3
V: TRBV29-1
D: NA
size: few
CDR3: CSVPGTQYF
DNA: TGCAGCGTGCCTGGTACGCAGTATTTT

J: TRBJ2-1
V: TRBV24-1
D: TRBD2
size: few
CDR3: CATSDSVAGGYNEQFF
DNA: TGTGCCACCAGTGATTCCGTAGCGGGAGGTTACAATGAGCAGTTCTTC

J: TRBJ1-1
V: TRBV7-3
D: NA
size: few
CDR3: CASSSRGGGNTEAFF
DNA: TGTGCCAGCAGCTCCCGAGGGGGAGGGAACACTGAAGCTTTCTTT

J: TRBJ2-2
V: TRBV6-5
D: NA
size: few
CDR3: CASSWGRNTGELFF
DNA: TGTGCCAGCAGTTGGGGGAGGAACACCGGGGAGCTGTTTTTT

J: TRBJ2-6
V: TRBV10-3
D: NA
size: many
CDR3: CAISESTGKGTGANVLTF
DNA: TGTGCCATCAGTGAGTCGACGGGGAAAGGAACTGGGGCCAACGTCCTGACTTTC

J: TRBJ2-5
V: TRBV24-1
D: NA
size: few
CDR3: CATSVADEETQYF
DNA: TGTGCCACCAGTGTTGCAGATGAGGAGACCCAGTACTTC

J: TRBJ1-1
V: TRBV6-1
D: TRBD1
size: NA
CDR3: CASSTRQGGPEAFF
DNA: TGTGCCAGCAGCACCCGACAGGGTGGCCCTGAAGCTTTCTTT

J: TRBJ2-3
V: TRBV18
D: NA
size: many
CDR3: CASSPSQETQYF
DNA: TGTGCCAGCAGCCCGTCCCAGGAGACGCAGTATTTT

J: TRBJ1-4
V: TRBV29-1
D: NA
size: many
CDR3: CSIQISNEKLFF
DNA: TGCAGTATACAGATCTCTAATGAAAAACTGTTTTTT

J: TRBJ1-5
V: TRBV12-3/TRBV12-4
D: NA
size: few
CDR3: CASSREVNQPQHF
DNA: TGTGCCAGCAGTCGTGAAGTTAATCAGCCCCAGCATTTT

J: TRBJ1-1
V: TRBV6-2/TRBV6-3
D: NA
size: many
CDR3: CASMDPGTEAFF
DNA: TGTGCCAGCATGGACCCGGGCACTGAAGCTTTCTTT

J: TRBJ2-2
V: TRBV5-1
D: TRBD1
size: many
CDR3: CASRRQGANTGELFF
DNA: TGCGCCAGCAGACGACAGGGGGCGAACACCGGGGAGCTGTTTTTT

J: TRBJ2-3
V: TRBV10-3
D: NA
size: many
CDR3: CAISTQQTSTDTQYF
DNA: TGTGCCATCAGTACCCAGCAGACTAGCACAGATACGCAGTATTTT